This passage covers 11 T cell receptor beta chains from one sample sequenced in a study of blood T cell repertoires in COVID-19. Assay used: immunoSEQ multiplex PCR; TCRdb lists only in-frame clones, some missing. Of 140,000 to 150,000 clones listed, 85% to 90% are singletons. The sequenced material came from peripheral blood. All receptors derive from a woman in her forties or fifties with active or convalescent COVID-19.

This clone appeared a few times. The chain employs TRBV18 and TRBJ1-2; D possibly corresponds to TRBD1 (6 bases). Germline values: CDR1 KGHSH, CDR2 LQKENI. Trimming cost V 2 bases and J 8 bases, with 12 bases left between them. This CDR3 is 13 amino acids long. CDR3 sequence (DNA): TGTGCCAGCTCACCAAAACAGGGAGAAGGCTACACCTTC. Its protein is CASSPKQGEGYTF.

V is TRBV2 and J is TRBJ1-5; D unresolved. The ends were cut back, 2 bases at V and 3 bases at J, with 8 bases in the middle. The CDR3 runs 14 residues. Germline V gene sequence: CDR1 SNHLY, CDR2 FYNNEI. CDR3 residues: CASSESSTNQPQHF. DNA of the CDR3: TGTGCCAGCAGTGAAAGTTCTACCAATCAGCCCCAGCATTTT.

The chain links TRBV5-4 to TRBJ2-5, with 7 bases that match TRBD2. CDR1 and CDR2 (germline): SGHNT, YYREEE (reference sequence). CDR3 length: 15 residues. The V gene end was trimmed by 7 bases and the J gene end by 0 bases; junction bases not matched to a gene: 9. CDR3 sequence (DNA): TGTGCCAGCTTCCTGTCCGGGACTAACCAAGAGACCCAGTACTTC. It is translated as CASFLSGTNQETQYF.

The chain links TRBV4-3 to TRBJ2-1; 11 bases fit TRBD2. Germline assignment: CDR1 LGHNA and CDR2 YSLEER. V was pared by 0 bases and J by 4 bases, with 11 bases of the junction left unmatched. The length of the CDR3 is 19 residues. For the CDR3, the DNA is TGCGCCAGCAGCCAAGAGTTACTAGCGGGAGAGGGAAGGTACAATGAGCAGTTCTTC. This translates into CASSQELLAGEGRYNEQFF.

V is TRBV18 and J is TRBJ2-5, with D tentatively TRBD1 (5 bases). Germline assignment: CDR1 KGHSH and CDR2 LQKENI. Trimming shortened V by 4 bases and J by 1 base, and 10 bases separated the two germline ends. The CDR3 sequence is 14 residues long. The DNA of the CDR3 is TGTGCCAGCTCACTGGACATCGTCCAAGAGACCCAGTACTTC. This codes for CASSLDIVQETQYF. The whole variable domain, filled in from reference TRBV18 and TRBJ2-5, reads NAGVMQNPRHLVRRRGQEARLRCSPMKGHSHVYWYRQLPEEGLKFMVYLQKENIIDESGMPKERFSAEFPKEGPSILRIQQVVRGDSAAYFCASSLDIVQETQYFGPGTRLLVL.

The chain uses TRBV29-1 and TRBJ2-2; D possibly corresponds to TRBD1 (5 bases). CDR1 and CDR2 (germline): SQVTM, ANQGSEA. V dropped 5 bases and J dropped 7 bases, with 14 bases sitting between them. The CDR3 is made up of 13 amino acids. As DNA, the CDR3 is TGCAGCGTTTTTTTGGGGCCCGGCGGGGAGCTGTTTTTT. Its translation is CSVFLGPGGELFF.

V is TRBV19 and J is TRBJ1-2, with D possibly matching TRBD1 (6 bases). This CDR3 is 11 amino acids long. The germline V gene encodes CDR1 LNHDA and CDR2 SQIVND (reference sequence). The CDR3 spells CATRGRDNYTF. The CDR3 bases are TGTGCTACTAGGGGACGGGACAACTACACCTTC. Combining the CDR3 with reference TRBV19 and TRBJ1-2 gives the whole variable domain DGGITQSPKYLFRKEGQNVTLSCEQNLNHDAMYWYRQDPGQGLRLIYYSQIVNDFQKGDIAEGYSVSREKKESFPLTVTSAQKNPTAFYLCATRGRDNYTFGSGTRLTVV.

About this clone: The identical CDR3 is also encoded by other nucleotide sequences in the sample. CDR3 DNA: TGTGCCAGCAGTTTAGGGACAGCCTATGGCTACACCTTC. Protein product: CASSLGTAYGYTF. V gene TRBV28 combines with J gene TRBJ1-2; 7 nucleotides agree with TRBD1. V was pared by 2 bases and J by 4 bases, with 1 base of the junction left unmatched. The CDR3 extends over 13 amino acids. CDR1 MDHEN and CDR2 SYDVKM come from the germline V gene.

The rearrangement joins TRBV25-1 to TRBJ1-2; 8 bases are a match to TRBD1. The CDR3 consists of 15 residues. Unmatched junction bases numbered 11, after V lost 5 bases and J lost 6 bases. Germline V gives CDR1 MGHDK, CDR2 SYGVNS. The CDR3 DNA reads TGTGCCAGCAGTTTCAGTTCTGACAGGGGTAATGGCTACACCTTC. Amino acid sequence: CASSFSSDRGNGYTF.

The DNA of the CDR3 is TGTGCCAGCAGCTTAGAAGGGGGGGTCTCTGGAAACACCATATATTTT. As protein: CASSLEGGVSGNTIYF. The chain links TRBV7-9 to TRBJ1-3; tentative D call: TRBD1 (6 bases). Germline CDR1 reads SEHNR; CDR2 reads FQNEAQ (reference sequence). Trimming pared 1 base from V and 0 bases from J, leaving 10 bases between. This CDR3 contains 16 residues.

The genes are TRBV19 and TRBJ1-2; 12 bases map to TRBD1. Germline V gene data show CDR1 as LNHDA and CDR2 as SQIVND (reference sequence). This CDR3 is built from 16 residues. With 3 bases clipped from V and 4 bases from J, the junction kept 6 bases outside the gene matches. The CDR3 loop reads CASSIGTGGVTYGYTF. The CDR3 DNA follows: TGTGCCAGTAGTATTGGGACAGGGGGCGTTACCTATGGCTACACCTTC.